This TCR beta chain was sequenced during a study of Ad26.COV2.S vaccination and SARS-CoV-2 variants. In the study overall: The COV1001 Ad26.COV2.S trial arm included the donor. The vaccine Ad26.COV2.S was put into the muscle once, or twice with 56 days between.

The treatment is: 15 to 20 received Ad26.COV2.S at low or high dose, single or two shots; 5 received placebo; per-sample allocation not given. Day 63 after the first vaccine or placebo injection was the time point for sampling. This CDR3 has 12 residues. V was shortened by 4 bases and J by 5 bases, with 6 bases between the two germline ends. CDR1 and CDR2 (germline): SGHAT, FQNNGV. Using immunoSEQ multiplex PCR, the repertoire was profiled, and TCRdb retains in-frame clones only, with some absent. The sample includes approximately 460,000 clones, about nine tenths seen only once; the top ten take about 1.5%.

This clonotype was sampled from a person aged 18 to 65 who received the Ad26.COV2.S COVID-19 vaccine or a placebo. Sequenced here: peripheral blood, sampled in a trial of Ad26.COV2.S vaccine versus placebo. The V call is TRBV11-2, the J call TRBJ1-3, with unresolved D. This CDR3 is CASSSNRNTIYF. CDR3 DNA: TGTGCCAGCAGCTCAAACAGAAACACCATATATTTT.